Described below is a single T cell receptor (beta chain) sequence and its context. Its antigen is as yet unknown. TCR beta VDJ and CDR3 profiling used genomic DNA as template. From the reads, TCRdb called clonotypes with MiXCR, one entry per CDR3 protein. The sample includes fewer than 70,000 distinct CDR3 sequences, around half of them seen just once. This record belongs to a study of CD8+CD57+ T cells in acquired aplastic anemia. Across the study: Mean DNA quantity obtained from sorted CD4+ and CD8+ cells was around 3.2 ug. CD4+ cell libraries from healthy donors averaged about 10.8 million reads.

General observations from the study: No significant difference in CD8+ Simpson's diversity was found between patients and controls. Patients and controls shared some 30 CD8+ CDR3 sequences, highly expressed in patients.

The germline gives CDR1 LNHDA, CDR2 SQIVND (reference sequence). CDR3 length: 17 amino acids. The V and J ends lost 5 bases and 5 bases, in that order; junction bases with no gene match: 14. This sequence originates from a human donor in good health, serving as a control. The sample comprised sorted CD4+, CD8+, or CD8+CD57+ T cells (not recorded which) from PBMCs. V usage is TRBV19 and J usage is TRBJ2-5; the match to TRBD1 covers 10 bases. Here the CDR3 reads CASSLHLPGQGMETQYF. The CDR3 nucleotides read TGTGCCAGTAGTCTCCACCTCCCGGGACAGGGGATGGAGACCCAGTACTTC.